Shown below are 3 T cell receptor beta chains from a single sample sequenced in a study of cytomegalovirus exposure and HLA in healthy donors. The data were produced by immunoSEQ multiplex PCR, yet TCRdb's version contains in-frame clones alone and is incomplete. The data hold over 200,000 clones, with 88% observed a single time. Sequencing input: PBMCs. Receptor source: a woman aged 18-29 years in good health and CMV-seronegative.

This clone was seen only a few times. This rearrangement joins TRBV28 to TRBJ2-3, with TRBD2 matching over 8 bases. J was trimmed by 2 bases and V by 8 bases; bases with no gene match: 12. The CDR3 is 16 residues long. Germline loops: CDR1 MDHEN, CDR2 SYDVKM. DNA for the CDR3: TGTGCCAGCGTGCGGACTATAGCGGGGCCCACAGATACGCAGTATTTT. Its translation: CASVRTIAGPTDTQYF.

J is TRBJ2-2 and V is TRBV18; D is perhaps TRBD1 (6 bases). Trimming shortened V by 6 bases and J by 1 base, and 9 bases separated the two germline ends. This CDR3 has 14 residues. Per the germline V gene, CDR1 is KGHSH and CDR2 is LQKENI. CDR3: CASSQGQNTGELFF. The DNA for the CDR3 is TGTGCCAGCTCCCAGGGACAGAACACCGGGGAGCTGTTTTTT.

The genes are TRBV7-6 and TRBJ2-7, with 7 bases identical to TRBD1. This CDR3 spans 14 amino acids. The junction had 7 bases not matched to a gene; V was cut back by 1 base and J by 7 bases. Germline assignment: CDR1 SGHVS and CDR2 FNYEAQ. CDR3 nucleotide sequence: TGTGCCAGCAGCTTAGGGGGACAGTTCGGAGAGCAGTACTTC. As protein: CASSLGGQFGEQYF.